The following is a TCR beta chain sequence with its context. This clonotype was counted a few times. No cognate antigen has been identified for it. Base qualities were left out, and no much larger clone turns up one base away. Ficoll-Paque density gradient centrifugation was the method used to isolate PBMCs. Reading from cysteine to phenylalanine, the CDR3 counts 15 amino acids. Only the CDR3 region is kept as DNA, spanning 45 bases read in frame from base 1. Cut back by 2 bases and 0 bases, the V and J ends lie 10 bases apart. The source of the sample is a study of T-cell memory formation after mild COVID-19 (dated by TCRdb to the early 2020s). For context, the study as a whole: Most TCR sequence clusters were specific to one of the two donors. T-cell clones expanding and contracting after mild COVID-19 in a couple of donors were tracked by longitudinal TCRalpha and TCRbeta repertoire sequencing. The cohort was made up of two young adult volunteers, one female and one male, who were previously healthy. Findings and caveats that apply to the study as a whole: Whether the second-wave clones peaking on day 37 were SARS-CoV-2 specific was not confirmed. The detection of some responding clones in pre-infection memory suggests that pre-existing cross-reactive memory T cells joined the SARS-CoV-2 response. Only a couple of mild cases were covered in the study, and larger cohorts including severe cases with pre-infection samples were considered necessary. Clones that contracted from day 15 to 85 showed balanced CD4/CD8 phenotypes, whereas a second wave of clones that expanded from day 15 to 37 leaned towards CD4+. Contracting CD4+ clones were located mainly in the CM and EM memory subsets, whereas CD8+ clones were found to be enriched in EMRA.

The sequencer was an Illumina NovaSeq 6000. TCRalpha and TCRbeta cDNA libraries were constructed by 5'RACE with constant-segment primers, with sample barcodes and unique molecular identifiers being introduced. RNA was extracted from every sample with Trizol reagent. Libraries were amplified in two PCR steps, with a second sample barcode and Illumina TruSeq adapters added in the second step. Sequencing of the libraries was done on an Illumina NovaSeq, producing 2 x 150 bp paired-end reads. The original pipeline was this. Demultiplexing of reads and collapsing into UMI-guided consensus sequences were performed with migec v1.2.7. With mixcr v2.1.11, UMI consensuses were aligned to TRA and TRB V and J templates and assembled into clonotypes. A clonotype was counted as expanded or contracted only when both edgeR and NoisET called the clonotype significant, with the noise models trained on biological replicates. For edgeR calls, a false discovery rate-adjusted p below 0.01 and a log2 fold-change threshold of 1 were applied. As an exploratory analysis of dynamics, PCA with hierarchical clustering was applied to max-normalized trajectories of the 1000 most abundant clonotypes. Separately sequenced CD4+ and CD8+ repertoires were used to assign a CD4 or CD8 phenotype to each responding clone. TCRdb redid the processing of the public reads, applying fastp at Q25 and MiXCR, and retained in-frame beta chains. Each record represents a unique CDR3 protein, reported with the most common genes and DNA among its rows. The authors' filters were not applied to this entry. A total of under 550,000 distinct CDR3 sequences appear in this sample, approximately 18% of them only once. The ten top clones hold roughly an eighth of the sample.

This clonotype was sampled from an adult woman who had mild COVID-19 (a few samples of this study predate the infection). The sample titles of this study are shuffled in the database, so cell type and time point are left out; the donor was told from shared clones. Source material: PBMCs or a T cell subset sorted from them (not recorded which). Rearrangement joined TRBV12-3 or TRBV12-4 to TRBJ1-2; no D gene call is confident. The DNA is as follows: TGTGCCAGCAGTTTATTGCTGGGAGCTAACTATGGCTACACCTTC. It encodes CASSLLLGANYGYTF.